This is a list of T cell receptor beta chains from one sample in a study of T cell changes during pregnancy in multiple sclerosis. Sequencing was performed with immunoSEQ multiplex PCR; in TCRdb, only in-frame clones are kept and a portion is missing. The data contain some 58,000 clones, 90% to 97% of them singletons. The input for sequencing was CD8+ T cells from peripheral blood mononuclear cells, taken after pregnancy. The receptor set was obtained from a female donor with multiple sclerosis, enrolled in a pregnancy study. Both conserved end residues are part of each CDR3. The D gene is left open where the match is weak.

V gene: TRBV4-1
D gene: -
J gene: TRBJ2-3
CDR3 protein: CASSLLGGGSTDTQYF
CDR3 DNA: TGCGCCAGCAGCCTGTTGGGGGGTGGGAGCACAGATACGCAGTATTTT

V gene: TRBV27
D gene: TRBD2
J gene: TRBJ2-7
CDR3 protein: CASSLSGASGIGEQYF
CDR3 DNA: TGTGCCAGCAGTTTATCAGGGGCTAGCGGGATAGGCGAGCAGTACTTC

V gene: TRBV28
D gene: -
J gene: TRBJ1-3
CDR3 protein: CASSYPGSGNTIYF
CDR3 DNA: TGTGCCAGCAGTTATCCAGGGTCCGGAAACACCATATATTTT

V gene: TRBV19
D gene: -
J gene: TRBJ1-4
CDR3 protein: CASRLGQGGSEKLFF
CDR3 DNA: TGTGCCAGTAGGTTGGGGCAGGGAGGATCCGAAAAACTGTTTTTT

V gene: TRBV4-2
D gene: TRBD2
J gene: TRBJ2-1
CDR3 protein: CASSQVLWAGDSGNEQFF
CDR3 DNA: TGTGCCAGCAGCCAAGTTTTATGGGCGGGAGATAGTGGCAATGAGCAGTTCTTC

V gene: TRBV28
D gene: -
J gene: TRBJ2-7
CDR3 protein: CASSRPFAGTYYEQYF
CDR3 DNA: TGTGCCAGCAGTCGACCTTTTGCCGGGACTTACTACGAGCAGTACTTC

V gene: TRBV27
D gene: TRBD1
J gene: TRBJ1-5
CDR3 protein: CASSRQGNSNQPQHF
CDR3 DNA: TGTGCCAGTTCCCGACAGGGGAATAGCAATCAGCCCCAGCATTTT

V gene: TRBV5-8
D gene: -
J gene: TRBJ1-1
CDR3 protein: CASSSWGLRNTEAFF
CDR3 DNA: TGTGCCAGCAGTTCATGGGGGCTCCGGAACACTGAAGCTTTCTTT

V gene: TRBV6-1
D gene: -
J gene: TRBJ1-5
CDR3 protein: CASMRGGNQPQHF
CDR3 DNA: TGTGCCAGCATGCGGGGCGGCAATCAGCCCCAGCATTTT

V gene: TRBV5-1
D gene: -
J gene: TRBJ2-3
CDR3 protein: CASSASGLIPDTQYF
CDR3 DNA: TGCGCCAGCAGCGCCTCGGGACTGATCCCAGATACGCAGTATTTT